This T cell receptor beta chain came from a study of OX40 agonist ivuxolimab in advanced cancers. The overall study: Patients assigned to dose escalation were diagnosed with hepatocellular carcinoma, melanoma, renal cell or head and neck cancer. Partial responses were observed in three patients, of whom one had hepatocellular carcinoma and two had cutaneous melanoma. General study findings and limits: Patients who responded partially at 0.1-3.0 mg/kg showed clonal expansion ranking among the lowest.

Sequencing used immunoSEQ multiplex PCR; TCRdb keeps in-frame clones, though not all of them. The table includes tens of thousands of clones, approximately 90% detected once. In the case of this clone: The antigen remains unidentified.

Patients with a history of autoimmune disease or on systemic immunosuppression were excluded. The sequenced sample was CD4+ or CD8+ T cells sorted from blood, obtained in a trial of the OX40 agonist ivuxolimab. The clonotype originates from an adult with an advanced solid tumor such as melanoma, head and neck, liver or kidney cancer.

DNA for the CDR3: TGTGCCAGCAGCGCCGGGACAGGGGACTATGGCTACACCTTC. This encodes CASSAGTGDYGYTF. The V call is TRBV9, the J call TRBJ1-2; TRBD1 matches 10 bases. The CDR3 has 14 residues. Trimming removed 3 bases from V and 3 bases from J; junction bases left unmatched: 2. Germline lookup yields CDR1 SGDLS and CDR2 YYNGEE. Complete variable domain (other parts from reference TRBV9 and TRBJ1-2): DSGVTQTPKHLITATGQRVTLRCSPRSGDLSVYWYQQSLDQGLQFLIQYYNGEERAKGNILERFSAQQFPDLHSELNLSSLELGDSALYFCASSAGTGDYGYTFGSGTRLTVV.